This T cell receptor (beta chain) appears in the sequencing data of a study of PD-L1 blockade in urothelial cancer. The wider study: Blood was evaluated 3 weeks (second dose) and 6 weeks after therapy began. Blood samples had a median of approximately 150,000 T cells, 80,000 to 100,000 unique TCRs, and clonality 0.08 to 0.09.

The CDR3 length is 14 residues. Germline-derived CDR1 and CDR2 are MNHEY and SMNVEV (reference sequence). The germline V and J ends were trimmed by 0 bases and 7 bases, with 10 bases remaining between them. Assay: immunoSEQ multiplex PCR; the TCRdb copy retains only in-frame clones and omits some. The profile covers some 48,000 clones, with approximately 80% appearing a single time and 8.8% taken by the ten largest. This clone was observed a handful of times. Its antigen is still unknown. The time point here: peripheral blood 6 weeks after treatment start. The study's findings and limits: In blood sampled pretreatment, TCR clonality below the median predicted better survival.

The sequence came from a man in his 70s with urothelial cancer. The sample consisted of PBMCs, taken around atezolizumab (anti-PD-L1) treatment. The rearrangement joins TRBV27 to TRBJ1-5; TRBD1 is a possible D gene (5 bases). In nucleotides, the CDR3 is TGTGCCAGCAGTTTATCGATGGGGCGGCAGCCCCAGCATTTT. Translation gives CASSLSMGRQPQHF.